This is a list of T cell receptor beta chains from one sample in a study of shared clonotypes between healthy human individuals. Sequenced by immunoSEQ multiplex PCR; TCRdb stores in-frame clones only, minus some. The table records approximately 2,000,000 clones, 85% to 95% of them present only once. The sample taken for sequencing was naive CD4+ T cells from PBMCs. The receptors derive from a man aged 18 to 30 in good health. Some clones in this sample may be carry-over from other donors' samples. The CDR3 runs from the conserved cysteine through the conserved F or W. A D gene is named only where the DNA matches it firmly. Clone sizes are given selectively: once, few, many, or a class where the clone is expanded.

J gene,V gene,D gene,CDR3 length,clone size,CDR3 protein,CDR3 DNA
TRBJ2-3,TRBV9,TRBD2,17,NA,CASSVAPTSGSTDTQYF,TGTGCCAGCAGCGTAGCCCCGACTAGCGGGAGCACAGATACGCAGTATTTT
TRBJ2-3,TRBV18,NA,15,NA,CASSPLGQGADTQYF,TGTGCCAGCTCACCACTCGGCCAGGGCGCAGATACGCAGTATTTT
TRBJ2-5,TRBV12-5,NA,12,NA,CASGLVGETQYF,TGTGCTAGTGGTTTAGTGGGAGAGACCCAGTACTTC
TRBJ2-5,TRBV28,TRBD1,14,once,CASSLPGGLETQYF,TGTGCCAGCAGTTTGCCAGGGGGCCTGGAGACCCAGTACTTC
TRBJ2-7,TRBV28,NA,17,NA,CASSPKPDIAYSYEQYF,TGTGCCAGCAGCCCCAAACCTGACATAGCTTACTCCTACGAGCAGTACTTC
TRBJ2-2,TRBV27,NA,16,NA,CASSLVVGSNTGELFF,TGTGCCAGCAGTTTAGTGGTAGGGTCGAACACCGGGGAGCTGTTTTTT
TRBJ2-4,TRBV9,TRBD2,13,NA,CASSLAGEDIQYF,TGTGCCAGCAGCCTAGCGGGAGAAGACATTCAGTACTTC
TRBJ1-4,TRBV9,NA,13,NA,CASSVGGNGKLFF,TGTGCCAGCAGCGTAGGAGGCAACGGAAAACTGTTTTTT
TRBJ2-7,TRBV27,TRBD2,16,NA,CASSPMTSGRLYEQYF,TGTGCCAGCAGTCCCATGACTAGCGGGAGGTTATACGAGCAGTACTTC
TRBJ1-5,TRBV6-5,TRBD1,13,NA,CASSLGQGQPQHF,TGTGCCAGCAGTTTGGGACAGGGGCAGCCCCAGCATTTT
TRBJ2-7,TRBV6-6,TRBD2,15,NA,CASSRGASGIYEQYF,TGTGCCAGCAGTCGTGGGGCTAGCGGAATCTACGAGCAGTACTTC
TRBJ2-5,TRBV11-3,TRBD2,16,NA,CASSKGLAGAQETQYF,TGTGCCAGCAGCAAGGGACTAGCGGGAGCTCAAGAGACCCAGTACTTC
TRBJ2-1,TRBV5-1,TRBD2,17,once,CASSFASGRTNYNEQFF,TGCGCCAGCAGCTTCGCTAGCGGGAGGACGAACTACAATGAGCAGTTCTTC
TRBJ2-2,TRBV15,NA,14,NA,CATSGRGNTGELFF,TGTGCCACCAGCGGTCGAGGGAACACCGGGGAGCTGTTTTTT
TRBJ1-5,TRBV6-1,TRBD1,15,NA,CASRATGWSNQPQHF,TGTGCCAGCAGGGCGACAGGGTGGAGCAATCAGCCCCAGCATTTT
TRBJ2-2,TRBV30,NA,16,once,CAWSIGLRGASGELFF,TGTGCCTGGAGTATCGGGCTCCGCGGAGCGTCCGGGGAGCTGTTTTTT
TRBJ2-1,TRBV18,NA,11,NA,CASSPGNEQFF,TGTGCCAGCTCTCCCGGCAATGAGCAGTTCTTC
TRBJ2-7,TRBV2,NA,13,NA,CASSVSGPYEQYF,TGTGCCAGCAGTGTGTCGGGACCCTACGAGCAGTACTTC
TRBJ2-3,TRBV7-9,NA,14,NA,CASSSSFPTDTQYF,TGTGCCAGCAGCTCTAGTTTTCCCACAGATACGCAGTATTTT
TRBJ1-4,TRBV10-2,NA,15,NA,CASQEAGRGSEKLFF,TGCGCCAGCCAGGAGGCCGGGCGGGGAAGCGAAAAACTGTTTTTT
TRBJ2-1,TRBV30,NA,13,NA,CALRAGWYNEQFF,TGTGCCTTACGGGCGGGTTGGTACAATGAGCAGTTCTTC